This passage covers 7 T cell receptor beta chains from one sample sequenced in a study of early T cells in non-severe SARS-CoV-2 infection. One entry per CDR3 protein results from TCRdb running MiXCR on the 5' RACE reads. The sample records approximately 30,000 distinct CDR3 sequences, around 4% being singletons. The sequencing input was whole blood. The receptor source for this set is an adult who was a healthcare worker with PCR-confirmed SARS-CoV-2 infection or an uninfected control (not recorded which).

About this clonotype itself: A much more abundant neighbour one base away suggests this may be a read error. The chain uses TRBV5-1 and TRBJ2-7, with unresolved D. The CDR3 contains 14 residues. Germline V gene sequence: CDR1 SGHRS, CDR2 YFSETQ. The V gene lost 0 bases and the J gene lost 3 bases, with 10 bases spanning the gap. This CDR3 reads CASSLDLNSYEQYF. The CDR3 nucleotides read TGCGCCAGCAGCTTGGATTTGAACAGCTACGAGCAGTACTTC.

This clonotype was observed at least ten times. The J gene is TRBJ1-5, the V gene TRBV20-1, with 8 bases matching TRBD1. There are 16 residues in the CDR3. CDR1 is DFQATT, CDR2 SNEGSKA, per germline (reference sequence). V lost 0 bases to trimming and J lost 3 bases; unmatched junction nucleotides: 7. The CDR3 DNA reads as TGCAGTGCTAGAGATCTACAGGGGGGGATCAATCAGCCCCAGCATTTT. Amino acids: CSARDLQGGINQPQHF.

At least ten counts were recorded for this clonotype. The genes are TRBV11-2 and TRBJ2-2; D possibly matches TRBD1 or TRBD2 (6 bases each). V was pared by 7 bases and J by 6 bases, with 9 bases between. The CDR3 runs to 12 residues. CDR1 is SGHAT and CDR2 is FQNNGV in the germline V gene. The CDR3 loop is CASTGAAGELFF. CDR3 DNA: TGTGCCAGCACGGGGGCGGCCGGGGAGCTGTTTTTT.

This clonotype has a count of ten or more. The chain is built from TRBV5-5 and TRBJ1-3; D remains ambiguous. The germline CDR1 and CDR2 sequences are SGHKS and YYEKEE (reference sequence). This CDR3 is 16 amino acids long. Trimming removed 0 bases from V and 0 bases from J, with 10 bases in between. CDR3 region: CASSLDVSSSGNTIYF. In DNA, the CDR3 is TGTGCCAGCAGCTTGGACGTCTCTTCCTCTGGAAACACCATATATTTT.

This clonotype came up many times. This rearrangement joins TRBV19 to TRBJ2-1; 10 nucleotides line up with TRBD2. Per germline, CDR1 LNHDA and CDR2 SQIVND (reference sequence). Unmatched junction bases numbered 4, after V lost 5 bases and J lost 0 bases. CDR3 length equals 16 residues. The DNA of the CDR3 is TGTGCCAGTAGTTCGGGACTAGCGTCCTCCTACAATGAGCAGTTCTTC. The encoded protein is CASSSGLASSYNEQFF.

This clonotype was detected many times. The chain uses TRBV7-6 and TRBJ2-2; D may be TRBD2 (6 bases). This CDR3 has 16 amino acids. Germline V gene sequence: CDR1 SGHVS, CDR2 FNYEAQ. Between the trimmed V and J ends, which lost 5 bases and 0 bases, there was a span of 13 bases. The CDR3 DNA reads as TGTGCCAGCAGCCGGGAGACAGCCGCGAACACCGGGGAGCTGTTTTTT. It yields the protein CASSRETAANTGELFF.

This clonotype has ten or more counts. The chain couples TRBV5-1 to TRBJ1-1; D uncertain. The germline CDR1 and CDR2 sequences are SGHRS and YFSETQ. CDR3 length equals 12 residues. The V and J ends lost 0 bases and 7 bases respectively, with 7 bases between them. The DNA for the CDR3 is TGCGCCAGCAGCTTGGGCGACATTGAAGCTTTCTTT. This codes for CASSLGDIEAFF.